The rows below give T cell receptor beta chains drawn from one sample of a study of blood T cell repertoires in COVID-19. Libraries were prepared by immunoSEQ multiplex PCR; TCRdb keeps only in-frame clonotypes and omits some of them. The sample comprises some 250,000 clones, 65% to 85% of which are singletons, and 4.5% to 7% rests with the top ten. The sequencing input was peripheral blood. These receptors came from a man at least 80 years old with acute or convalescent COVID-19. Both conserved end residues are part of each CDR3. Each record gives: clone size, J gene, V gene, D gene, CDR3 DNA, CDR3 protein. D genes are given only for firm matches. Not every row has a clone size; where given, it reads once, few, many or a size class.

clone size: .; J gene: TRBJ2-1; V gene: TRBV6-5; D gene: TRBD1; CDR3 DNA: TGTGCCAGCAGTAGGGACAGGGCTGACAATGAGCAGTTCTTC; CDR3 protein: CASSRDRADNEQFF
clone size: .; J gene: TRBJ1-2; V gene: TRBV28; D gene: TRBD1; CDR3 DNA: TGTGCCAGCAGTCAAGGACAGGGGAGGTATGGCTACACCTTC; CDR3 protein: CASSQGQGRYGYTF
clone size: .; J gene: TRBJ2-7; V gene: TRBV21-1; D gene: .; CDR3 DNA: TGTGCCAGCAGCAAAGCGCTTTGGGGGGTCGGGTACGAGCAGTACTTC; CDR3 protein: CASSKALWGVGYEQYF
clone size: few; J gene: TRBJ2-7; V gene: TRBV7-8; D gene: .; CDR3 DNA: TGTGCCAGCAGCGCCAGCGGCGCGGGGTCCTACGAGCAGTACTTC; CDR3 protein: CASSASGAGSYEQYF
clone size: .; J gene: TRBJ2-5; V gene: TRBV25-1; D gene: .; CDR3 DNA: TGTGCCAGCAGTGAATTAGCCGGGGGGCGTTTGGAGACCCAGTACTTC; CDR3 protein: CASSELAGGRLETQYF
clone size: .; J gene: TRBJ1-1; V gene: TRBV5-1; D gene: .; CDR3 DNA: TGCGCCAGCAGCTTGGGGCCGTATGAAGCTTTCTTT; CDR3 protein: CASSLGPYEAFF
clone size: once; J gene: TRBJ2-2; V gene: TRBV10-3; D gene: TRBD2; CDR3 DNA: TGTGCCATCAGTGAGACTAGCGGGGACACCGGGGAGCTGTTTTTT; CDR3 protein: CAISETSGDTGELFF
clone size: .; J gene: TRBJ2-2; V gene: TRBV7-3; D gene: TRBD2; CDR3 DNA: TGTGCCAGCAGCCCCCGGGGAAGCGGGATGAGCGGGGAGCTGTTTTTT; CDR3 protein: CASSPRGSGMSGELFF
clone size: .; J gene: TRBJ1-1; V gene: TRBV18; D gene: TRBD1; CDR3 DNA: TGTGCCAGCTCTCCGGGACAGTCGAACACTGAAGCTTTCTTT; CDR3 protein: CASSPGQSNTEAFF
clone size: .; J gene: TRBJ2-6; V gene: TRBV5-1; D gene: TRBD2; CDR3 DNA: TGCGCCAGCAGCTTGTGGTCGGCGGGAGAAAGTGGGGCCAACGTCCTGACTTTC; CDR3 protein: CASSLWSAGESGANVLTF
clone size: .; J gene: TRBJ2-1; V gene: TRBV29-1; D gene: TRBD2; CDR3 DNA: TGCAGCGTTGATCCCTTCCAGAGCGGGGGTCGGGGCAATGAGCAGTTCTTC; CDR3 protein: CSVDPFQSGGRGNEQFF
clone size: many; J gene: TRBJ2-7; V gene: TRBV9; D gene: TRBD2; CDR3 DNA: TGTGCCAGCAGCGTAGACAGCGGGAGGGGCGAGCAGTACTTC; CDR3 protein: CASSVDSGRGEQYF
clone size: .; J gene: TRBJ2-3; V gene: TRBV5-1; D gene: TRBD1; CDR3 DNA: TGCGCCAGCAGCTACGGACAGGGAGCAGATACGCAGTATTTT; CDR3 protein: CASSYGQGADTQYF
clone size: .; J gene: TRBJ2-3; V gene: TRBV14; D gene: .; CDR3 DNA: TGTGCCAGCAGCCAAGGGACATCTCGCACAGATACGCAGTATTTT; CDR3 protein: CASSQGTSRTDTQYF
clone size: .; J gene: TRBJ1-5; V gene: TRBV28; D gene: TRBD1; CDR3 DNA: TGTGCCAGCAGTGAATTCGACAGGGGCCGCAATCAGCCCCAGCATTTT; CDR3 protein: CASSEFDRGRNQPQHF
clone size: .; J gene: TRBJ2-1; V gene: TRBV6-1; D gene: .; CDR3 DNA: TGTGCCAGCAGTGATCCGGGGTCCTGGGAGTTCTTC; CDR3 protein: CASSDPGSWEFF
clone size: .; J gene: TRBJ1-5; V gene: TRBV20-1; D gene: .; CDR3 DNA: TGCAGTGCTAGTGGCATCCAGGGCAATCAGCCCCAGCATTTT; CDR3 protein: CSASGIQGNQPQHF
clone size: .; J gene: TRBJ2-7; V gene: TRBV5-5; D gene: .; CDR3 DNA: TGTGCCAGCAGCTTTCTAACGCACGAGCAGTACTTC; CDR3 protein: CASSFLTHEQYF
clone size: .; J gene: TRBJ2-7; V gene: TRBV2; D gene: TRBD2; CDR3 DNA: TGTGCCAGCAGTGACGGTCTAGCGGTTGCCTACGAGCAGTACTTC; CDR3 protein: CASSDGLAVAYEQYF
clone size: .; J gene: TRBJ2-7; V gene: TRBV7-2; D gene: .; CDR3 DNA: TGTGCCAGCAGCCCTACACCACCAGGGGCCTCTGTGGGTGAGCAGTACTTC; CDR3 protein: CASSPTPPGASVGEQYF
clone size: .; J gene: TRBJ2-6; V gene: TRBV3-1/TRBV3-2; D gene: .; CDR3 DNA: TGTGCCAGCAGCCATCTGGGAGCCGGGGCCAACGTCCTGACTTTC; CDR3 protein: CASSHLGAGANVLTF
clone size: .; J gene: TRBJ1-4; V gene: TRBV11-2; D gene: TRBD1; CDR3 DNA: TGTGCCAGCAGCGAACAGGGGGTGGCTAATGAAAAACTGTTTTTT; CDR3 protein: CASSEQGVANEKLFF
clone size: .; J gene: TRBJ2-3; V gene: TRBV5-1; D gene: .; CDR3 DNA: TGCGCCAGCAGCGGACCCACTAGTAATGTAGCCGATACGCAGTATTTT; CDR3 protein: CASSGPTSNVADTQYF
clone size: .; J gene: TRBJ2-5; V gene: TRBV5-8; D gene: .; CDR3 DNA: TGTGCCAGCAGCTTGGTTTGGGGGGGCAGGACGGAGACCCAGTACTTC; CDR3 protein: CASSLVWGGRTETQYF
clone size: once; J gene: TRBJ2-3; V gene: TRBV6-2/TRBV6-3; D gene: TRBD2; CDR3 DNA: TGTGCCAGCAGTTACGGTCTAGCGGGAGCCTCGATGGATACGCAGTATTTT; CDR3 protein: CASSYGLAGASMDTQYF
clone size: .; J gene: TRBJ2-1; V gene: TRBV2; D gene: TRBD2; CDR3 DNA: TGTGCCAGCAGCGGAGGACTAGCGGTCTACAATGAGCAGTTCTTC; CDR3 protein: CASSGGLAVYNEQFF
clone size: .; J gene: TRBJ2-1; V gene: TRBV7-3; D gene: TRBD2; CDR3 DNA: TGTGCCAGCAGCGCATTAGCGGGACCCCCCAATGAGCAGTTCTTC; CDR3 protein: CASSALAGPPNEQFF
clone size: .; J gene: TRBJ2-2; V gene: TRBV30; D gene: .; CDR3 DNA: TGTGCCTGGAGCTACAGGGAGGGGGGGGAGCTGTTTTTT; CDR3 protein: CAWSYREGGELFF
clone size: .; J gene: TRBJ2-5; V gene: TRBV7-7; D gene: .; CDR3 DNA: TGTGCTAGCAGCTTAGCCCCACAGGGTCAAGAGACCCAGTACTTC; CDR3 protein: CASSLAPQGQETQYF
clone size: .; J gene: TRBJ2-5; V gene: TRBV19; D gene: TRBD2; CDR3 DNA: TGTGCCAGTAGTAAACCCCGAGCGGGGCAAGAGACCCAGTACTTC; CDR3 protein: CASSKPRAGQETQYF
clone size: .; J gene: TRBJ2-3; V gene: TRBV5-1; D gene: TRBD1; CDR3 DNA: TGCGCCAGCAGCCCGGTTGGGGACAGGACAGATACGCAGTATTTT; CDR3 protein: CASSPVGDRTDTQYF
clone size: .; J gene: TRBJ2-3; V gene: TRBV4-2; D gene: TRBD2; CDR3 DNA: TGTGCCAGCAGCCAAGAACTAGCGGGAGGAAGCACAGATACGCAGTATTTT; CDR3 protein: CASSQELAGGSTDTQYF
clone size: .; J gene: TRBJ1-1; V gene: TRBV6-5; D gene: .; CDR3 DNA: TGTGCCAGCAGTTACTCCGCGGGACCTGAAGCTTTCTTT; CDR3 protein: CASSYSAGPEAFF
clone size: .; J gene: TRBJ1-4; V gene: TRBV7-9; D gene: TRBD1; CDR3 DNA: TGTGCCAGCAGCTTAGCTGGCAGGGGGGATGAAAAACTGTTTTTT; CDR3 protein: CASSLAGRGDEKLFF
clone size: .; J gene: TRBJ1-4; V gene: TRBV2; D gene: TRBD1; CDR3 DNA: TGTGCCAGCAGGGAAACGACAGGGAAAAATGAAAAACTGTTTTTT; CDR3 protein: CASRETTGKNEKLFF
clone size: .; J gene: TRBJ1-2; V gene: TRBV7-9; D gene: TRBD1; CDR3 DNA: TGTGCCAGCAGCTCGACAGGGGAATCGGGTGGCTACACCTTC; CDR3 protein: CASSSTGESGGYTF
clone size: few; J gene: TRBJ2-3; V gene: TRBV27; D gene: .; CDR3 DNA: TGTGCCAGCAGTTTTCGACAGGTAGCTAGCACAGATACGCAGTATTTT; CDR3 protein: CASSFRQVASTDTQYF
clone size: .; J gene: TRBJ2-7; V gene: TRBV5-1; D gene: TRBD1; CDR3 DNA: TGCGCCAGCAGCATAGGTGGGCAGGGGGCCTACGAGCAGTACTTC; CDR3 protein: CASSIGGQGAYEQYF
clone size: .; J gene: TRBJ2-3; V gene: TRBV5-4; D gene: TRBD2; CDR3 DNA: TGTGCCAGCAGCTTGGGGGACGGGACTAGCCTTAGGACAGATACGCAGTATTTT; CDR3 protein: CASSLGDGTSLRTDTQYF
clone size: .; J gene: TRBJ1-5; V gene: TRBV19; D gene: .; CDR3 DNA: TGTGCCGGCGGACAGTTACAAAGCGGCAATCAGCCCCAGCATTTT; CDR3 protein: CAGGQLQSGNQPQHF
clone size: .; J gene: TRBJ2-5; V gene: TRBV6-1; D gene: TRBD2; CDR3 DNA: TGTGCCAGCAGTGAAGCGTTTAGCGGGGGCCCTCAAGAGACCCAGTACTTC; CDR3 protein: CASSEAFSGGPQETQYF
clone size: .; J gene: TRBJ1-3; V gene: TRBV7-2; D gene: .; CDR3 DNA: TGTGCCAGCAGCCTCTACAGGGCTTCTGGAAACACCATATATTTT; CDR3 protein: CASSLYRASGNTIYF
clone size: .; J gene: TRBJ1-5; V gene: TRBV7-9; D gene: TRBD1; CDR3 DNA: TGTGCCAGCAGCTTAGCGCAGGGGGAAGTCGGCCAGCCCCAGCATTTT; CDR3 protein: CASSLAQGEVGQPQHF
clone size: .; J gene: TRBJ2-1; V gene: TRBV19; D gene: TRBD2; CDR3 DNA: TGTGCCAGTAGTATAGGGACTAGCCTTTACTACAATGAGCAGTTCTTC; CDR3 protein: CASSIGTSLYYNEQFF
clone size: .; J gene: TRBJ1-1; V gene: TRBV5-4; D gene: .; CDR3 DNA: TGTGCCAGCAGTCTCGCAGGGAACACTGAAGCTTTCTTT; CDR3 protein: CASSLAGNTEAFF
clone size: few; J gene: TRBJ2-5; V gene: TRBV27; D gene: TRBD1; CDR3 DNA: TGTGCCAGCAGACGATACGGGACAGGGGTTACCGAAGAGACCCAGTACTTC; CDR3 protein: CASRRYGTGVTEETQYF
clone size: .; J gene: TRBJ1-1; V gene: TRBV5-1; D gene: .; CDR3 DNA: TGCGCCAGCAGCTTGGTAGGGGCGGGAAACACTGAAGCTTTCTTT; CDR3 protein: CASSLVGAGNTEAFF
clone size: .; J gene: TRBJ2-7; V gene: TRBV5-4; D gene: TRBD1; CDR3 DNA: TGTGCCAGCAGCAAGGACCGGGACAGGCAATCCTACGAGCAGTACTTC; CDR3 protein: CASSKDRDRQSYEQYF
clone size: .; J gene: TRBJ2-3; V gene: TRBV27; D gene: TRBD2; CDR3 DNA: TGTGCCAGCAGTTCCCCAAGACTAGCGGGGTCCGTTGATACGCAGTATTTT; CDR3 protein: CASSSPRLAGSVDTQYF
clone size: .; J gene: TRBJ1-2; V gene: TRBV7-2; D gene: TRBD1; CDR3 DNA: TGTGCCAGCAGCTTAACCGACACAGGGGGCGGCTACACCTTC; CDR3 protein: CASSLTDTGGGYTF
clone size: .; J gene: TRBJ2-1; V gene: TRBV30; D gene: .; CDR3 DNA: TGTGCCTGGAGCGGACTTACCATGAGGAATGAGCAGTTCTTC; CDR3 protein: CAWSGLTMRNEQFF
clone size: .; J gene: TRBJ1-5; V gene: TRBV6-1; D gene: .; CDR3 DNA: TGTGCCAGCAGTGAATGGCTCTTAGCGGGCAATCAGCCCCAGCATTTT; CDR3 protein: CASSEWLLAGNQPQHF